The clone carrying this TCR beta chain was observed a single time. The CDR3 covers 14 residues. The germline V gene has CDR1 LNHDA and CDR2 SQIVND (reference sequence). The V and J ends lost 8 bases and 1 base, in that order; junction bases with no gene match: 5. The entry originates in a study of T cell changes during pregnancy in multiple sclerosis. Measured with immunoSEQ multiplex PCR; TCRdb has only the in-frame clones, and not every one. The sample has approximately 71,000 clones; 85% to 95% are singletons. The chain has TRBV19 and TRBJ2-7, with 10 positions matching TRBD2. The source material was peripheral blood, sampled in the third trimester of pregnancy. The receptor's source is a female donor with multiple sclerosis, enrolled in a pregnancy study. The CDR3: CASCKREGSYEQYF. Written as DNA, the CDR3 is TGTGCCAGTTGTAAGCGGGAGGGTTCCTACGAGCAGTACTTC.